Listed here is a single TCR beta chain. As yet, its antigen is unknown. The entry originates in a study of CD8+CD57+ T cells in acquired aplastic anemia. Background on the study: Each DNA sample taken from sorted CD4+ and CD8+ cells came to about 3.4 ug on average.

Notes on the study in general: There were fewer than 35 CD8+ CDR3 sequences that occurred in both patients and controls.

The patients chosen for sequencing had shown expansion of CD8+CD57+ cells (detected by flow cytometry). Patients had undergone no therapy by the time their blood was sampled. Genomic DNA provided the template from which TCR beta VDJ and CDR3 profiles were obtained. TCRdb re-called the reads through MiXCR, storing one row per CDR3 protein. The repertoire holds 150,000 to 200,000 distinct CDR3 sequences, about two thirds seen once, with around 45% in the top ten. CDR3 size: 14 residues. CDR1 and CDR2 from the germline V gene are DFQATT and SNEGSKA (reference sequence). Unmatched junction bases numbered 12, after V lost 6 bases and J lost 7 bases.

The chain uses TRBV20-1 and TRBJ1-5, with 7 bases identical to TRBD1. This sequence originates from a human donor with aplastic anemia. The specimen sequenced was sorted CD4+, CD8+, or CD8+CD57+ T cells (not recorded which) from PBMCs. In DNA, the CDR3 is TGCAGTGCAGTCCTTCAGGGGGTACAGCAGCCCCAGCATTTT. Translating it yields CSAVLQGVQQPQHF.